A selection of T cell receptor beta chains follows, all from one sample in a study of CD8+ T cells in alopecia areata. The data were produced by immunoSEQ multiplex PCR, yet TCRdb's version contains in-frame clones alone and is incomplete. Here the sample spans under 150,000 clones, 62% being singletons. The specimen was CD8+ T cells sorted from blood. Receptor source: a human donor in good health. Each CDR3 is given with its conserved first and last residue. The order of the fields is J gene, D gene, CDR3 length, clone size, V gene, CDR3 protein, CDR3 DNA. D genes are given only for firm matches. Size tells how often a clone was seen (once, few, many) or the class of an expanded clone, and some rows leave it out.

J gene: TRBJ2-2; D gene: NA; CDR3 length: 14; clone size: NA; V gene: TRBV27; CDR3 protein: CASSRRDFTGELFF; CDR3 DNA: TGTGCCAGCAGCCGCCGGGACTTCACCGGGGAGCTGTTTTTT
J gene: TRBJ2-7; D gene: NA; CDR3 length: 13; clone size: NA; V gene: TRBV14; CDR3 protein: CASSQGWGSEQYF; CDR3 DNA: TGTGCCAGCAGCCAAGGTTGGGGGTCCGAGCAGTACTTC
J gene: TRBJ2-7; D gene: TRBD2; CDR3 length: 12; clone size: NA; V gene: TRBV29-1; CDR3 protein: CSVLADSYEQYF; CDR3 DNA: TGCAGCGTACTAGCGGACTCCTACGAGCAGTACTTC
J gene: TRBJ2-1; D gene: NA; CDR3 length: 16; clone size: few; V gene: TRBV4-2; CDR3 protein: CASSQDSRGEVLGQFF; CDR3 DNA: TGTGCCAGCAGCCAAGATTCGAGAGGGGAGGTCCTCGGGCAGTTCTTC
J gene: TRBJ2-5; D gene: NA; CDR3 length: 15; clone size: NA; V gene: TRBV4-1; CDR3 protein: CASSPDHRAQETQYF; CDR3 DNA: TGCGCCAGCAGCCCAGATCACAGGGCACAAGAGACCCAGTACTTC
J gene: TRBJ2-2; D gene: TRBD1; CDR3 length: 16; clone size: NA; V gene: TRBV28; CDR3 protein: CASSLPGTGITGELFF; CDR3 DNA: TGTGCCAGCAGTTTACCGGGGACAGGGATCACCGGGGAGCTGTTTTTT
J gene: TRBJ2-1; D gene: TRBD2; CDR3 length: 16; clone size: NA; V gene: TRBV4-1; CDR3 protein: CASSQEGGLAGNEQFF; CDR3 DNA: TGCGCCAGCAGCCAAGAAGGGGGTCTAGCGGGCAATGAGCAGTTCTTC
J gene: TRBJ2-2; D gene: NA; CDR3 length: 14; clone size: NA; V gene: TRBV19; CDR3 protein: CASSFFGDTGELFF; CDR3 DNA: TGTGCCAGTAGTTTTTTCGGGGACACCGGGGAGCTGTTTTTT
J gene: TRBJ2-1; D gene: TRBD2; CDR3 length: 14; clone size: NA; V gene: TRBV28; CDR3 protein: CATFPRLAINEQFF; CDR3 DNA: TGTGCCACGTTCCCGAGACTAGCCATCAATGAGCAGTTCTTC
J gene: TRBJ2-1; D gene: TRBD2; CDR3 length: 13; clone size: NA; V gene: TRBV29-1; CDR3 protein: CSVRTSGYNEQFF; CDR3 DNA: TGCAGCGTCAGGACTAGCGGCTACAATGAGCAGTTCTTC
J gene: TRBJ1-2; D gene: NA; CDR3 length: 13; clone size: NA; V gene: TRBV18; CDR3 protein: CASSPPQLGGYTF; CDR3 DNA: TGTGCCAGCTCACCACCCCAGTTAGGTGGCTACACCTTC
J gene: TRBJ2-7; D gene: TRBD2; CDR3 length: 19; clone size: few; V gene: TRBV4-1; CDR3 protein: CASSQDPLAGGPLRDEQYF; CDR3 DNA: TGCGCCAGCAGCCAAGATCCCCTAGCGGGAGGGCCTCTCAGGGACGAGCAGTACTTC
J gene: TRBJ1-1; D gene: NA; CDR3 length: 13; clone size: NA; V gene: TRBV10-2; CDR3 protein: CASSAGVYTEAFF; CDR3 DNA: TGCGCCAGCAGTGCAGGGGTTTACACTGAAGCTTTCTTT
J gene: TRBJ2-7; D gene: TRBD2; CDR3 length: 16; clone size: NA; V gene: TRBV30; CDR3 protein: CAWSVLRTSGDYEQYF; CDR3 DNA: TGTGCCTGGAGTGTACTCCGGACTAGCGGGGACTACGAGCAGTACTTC
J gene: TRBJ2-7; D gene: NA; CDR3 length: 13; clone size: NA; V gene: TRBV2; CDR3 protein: CASSMAGYVEQYF; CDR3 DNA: TGTGCCAGCAGTATGGCGGGGTACGTCGAGCAGTACTTC
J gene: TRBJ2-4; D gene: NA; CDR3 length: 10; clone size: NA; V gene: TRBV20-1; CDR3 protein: CSAKRDIQYF; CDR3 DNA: TGCAGTGCTAAGCGGGACATTCAGTACTTC
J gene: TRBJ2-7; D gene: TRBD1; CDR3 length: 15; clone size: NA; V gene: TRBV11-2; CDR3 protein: CASSQGTGGSYEQYF; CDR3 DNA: TGTGCCAGCAGCCAAGGGACAGGGGGCTCCTACGAGCAGTACTTC
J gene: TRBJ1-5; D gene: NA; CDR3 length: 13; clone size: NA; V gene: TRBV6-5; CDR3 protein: CASSLVGNQPQHF; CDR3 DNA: TGTGCCAGCAGCTTAGTCGGCAATCAGCCCCAGCATTTT
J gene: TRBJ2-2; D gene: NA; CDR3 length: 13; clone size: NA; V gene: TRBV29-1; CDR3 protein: CSVETGNTGELFF; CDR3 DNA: TGCAGCGTTGAAACTGGGAACACCGGGGAGCTGTTTTTT
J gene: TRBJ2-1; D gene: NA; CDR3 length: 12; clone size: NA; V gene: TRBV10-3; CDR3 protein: CAISEDDLEQFF; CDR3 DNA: TGTGCCATCAGTGAGGACGACCTGGAGCAGTTCTTC
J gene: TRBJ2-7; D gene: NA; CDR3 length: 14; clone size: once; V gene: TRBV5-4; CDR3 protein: CASSLERGTYEQYF; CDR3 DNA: TGTGCCAGCAGCTTGGAGCGCGGAACCTACGAGCAGTACTTC
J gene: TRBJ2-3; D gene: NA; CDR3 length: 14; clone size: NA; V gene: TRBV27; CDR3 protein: CASSLEPGTDTQYF; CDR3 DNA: TGTGCCAGCAGTCTCGAACCAGGCACAGATACGCAGTATTTT
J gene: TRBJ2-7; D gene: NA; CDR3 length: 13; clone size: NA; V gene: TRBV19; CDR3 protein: CASSIGPSYEQYF; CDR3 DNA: TGTGCCAGTAGTATCGGGCCCAGCTACGAGCAGTACTTC
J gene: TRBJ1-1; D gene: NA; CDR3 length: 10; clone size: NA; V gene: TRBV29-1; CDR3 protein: CSVASTEAFF; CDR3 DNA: TGCAGCGTTGCGTCGACTGAAGCTTTCTTT
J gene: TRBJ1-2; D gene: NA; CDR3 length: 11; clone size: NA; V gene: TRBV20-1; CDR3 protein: CSAGGAGGYTF; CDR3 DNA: TGCAGTGCTGGAGGGGCCGGGGGCTACACCTTC
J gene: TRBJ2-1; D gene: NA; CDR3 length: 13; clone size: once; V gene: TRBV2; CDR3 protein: CASSEVVYNEQFF; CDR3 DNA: TGTGCCAGCAGTGAAGTAGTCTACAATGAGCAGTTCTTC
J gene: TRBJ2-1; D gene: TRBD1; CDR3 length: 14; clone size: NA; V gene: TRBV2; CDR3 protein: CASSVDRGYNEQFF; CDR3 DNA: TGTGCCAGCAGCGTCGACAGGGGCTACAATGAGCAGTTCTTC
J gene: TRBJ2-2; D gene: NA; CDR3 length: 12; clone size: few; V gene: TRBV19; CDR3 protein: CAGRTETGELFF; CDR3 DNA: TGTGCCGGCCGAACGGAAACCGGGGAGCTGTTTTTT
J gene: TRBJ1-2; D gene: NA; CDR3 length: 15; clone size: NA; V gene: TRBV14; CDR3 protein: CASSQDPVRVYGYTF; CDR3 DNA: TGTGCCAGCAGCCAAGATCCCGTCAGGGTGTATGGCTACACCTTC
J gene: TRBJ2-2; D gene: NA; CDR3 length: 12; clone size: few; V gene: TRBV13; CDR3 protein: CASSPLSGELFF; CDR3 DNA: TGTGCCAGCAGCCCCTTGTCCGGGGAGCTGTTTTTT
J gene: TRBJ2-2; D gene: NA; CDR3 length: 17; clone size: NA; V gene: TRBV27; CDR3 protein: CASSLSVGSAFTGELFF; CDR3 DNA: TGTGCCAGCAGTTTATCGGTCGGGAGCGCCTTCACCGGGGAGCTGTTTTTT
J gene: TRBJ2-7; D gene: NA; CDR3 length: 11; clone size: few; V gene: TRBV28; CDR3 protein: CASDSHGEQYF; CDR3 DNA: TGTGCCAGCGACTCGCATGGGGAGCAGTACTTC
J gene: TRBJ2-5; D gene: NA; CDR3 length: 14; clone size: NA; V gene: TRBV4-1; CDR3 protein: CASSQGLHQETQYF; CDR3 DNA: TGCGCCAGCAGCCAGGGACTGCACCAAGAGACCCAGTACTTC
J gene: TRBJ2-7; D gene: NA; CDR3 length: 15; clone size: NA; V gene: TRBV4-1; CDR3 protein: CASSQNSFRSYEQYF; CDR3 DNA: TGCGCCAGCAGCCAGAACAGTTTCCGCTCCTACGAGCAGTACTTC
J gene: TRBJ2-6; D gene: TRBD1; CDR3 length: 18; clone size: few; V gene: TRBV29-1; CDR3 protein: CSVEEPGQGAPGANVLTF; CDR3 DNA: TGCAGCGTTGAGGAACCGGGACAGGGGGCCCCTGGGGCCAACGTCCTGACTTTC
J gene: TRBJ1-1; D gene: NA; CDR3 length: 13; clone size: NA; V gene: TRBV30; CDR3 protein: CAWSRLMNTEAFF; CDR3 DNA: TGTGCCTGGAGTCGATTAATGAACACTGAAGCTTTCTTT
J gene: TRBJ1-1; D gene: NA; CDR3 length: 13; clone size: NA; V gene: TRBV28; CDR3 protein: CASSSPANTEAFF; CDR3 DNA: TGTGCCAGCAGTTCCCCGGCGAACACTGAAGCTTTCTTT
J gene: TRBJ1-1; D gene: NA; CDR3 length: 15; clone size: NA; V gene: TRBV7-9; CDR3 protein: CASSFPGQRGSEAFF; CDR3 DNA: TGTGCCAGCAGCTTCCCCGGGCAGAGGGGCTCTGAAGCTTTCTTT
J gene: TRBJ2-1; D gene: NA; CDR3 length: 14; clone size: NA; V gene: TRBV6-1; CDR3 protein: CASSPYNGYNEQFF; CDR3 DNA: TGTGCCAGCAGTCCATACAACGGGTACAATGAGCAGTTCTTC
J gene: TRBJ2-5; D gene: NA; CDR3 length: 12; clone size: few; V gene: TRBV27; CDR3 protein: CASTRLQETQYF; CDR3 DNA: TGTGCCAGCACGAGACTCCAAGAGACCCAGTACTTC
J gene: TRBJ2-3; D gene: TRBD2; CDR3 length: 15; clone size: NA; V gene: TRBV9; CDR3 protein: CASSDGLADTDTQYF; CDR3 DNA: TGTGCCAGCAGCGATGGACTAGCGGACACAGATACGCAGTATTTT
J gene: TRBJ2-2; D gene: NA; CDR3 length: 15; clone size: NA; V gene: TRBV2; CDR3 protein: CASRRGSASTGELFF; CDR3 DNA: TGTGCCAGCAGGAGGGGGTCCGCGAGCACCGGGGAGCTGTTTTTT
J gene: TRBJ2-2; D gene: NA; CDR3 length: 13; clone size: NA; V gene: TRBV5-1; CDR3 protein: CASSLVGTGELFF; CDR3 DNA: TGCGCCAGCAGCTTGGTAGGCACCGGGGAGCTGTTTTTT
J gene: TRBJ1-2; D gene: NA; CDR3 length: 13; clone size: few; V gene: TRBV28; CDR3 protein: CASSLDNIYGYTF; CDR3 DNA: TGTGCCAGCAGTTTGGACAACATCTATGGCTACACCTTC
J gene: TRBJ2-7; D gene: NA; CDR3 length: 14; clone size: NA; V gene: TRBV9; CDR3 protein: CASSLGSFSYEQYF; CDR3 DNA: TGTGCCAGCAGCCTCGGGAGTTTTTCCTACGAGCAGTACTTC
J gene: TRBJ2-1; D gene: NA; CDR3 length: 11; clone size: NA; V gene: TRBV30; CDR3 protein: CAWGRGPEKFF; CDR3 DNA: TGTGCCTGGGGTCGGGGGCCGGAGAAGTTCTTC
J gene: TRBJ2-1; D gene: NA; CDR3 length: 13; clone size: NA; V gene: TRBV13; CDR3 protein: CASSLGPGKEQFF; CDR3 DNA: TGTGCCAGCAGCTTAGGTCCGGGGAAGGAGCAGTTCTTC
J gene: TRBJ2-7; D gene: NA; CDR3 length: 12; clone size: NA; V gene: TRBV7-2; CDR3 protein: CASPDGGSLQYF; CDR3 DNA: TGTGCCAGCCCGGATGGAGGCTCGCTACAGTACTTC
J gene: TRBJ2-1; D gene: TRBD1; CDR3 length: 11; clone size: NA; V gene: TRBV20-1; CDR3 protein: CSAREGQGPFF; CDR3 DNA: TGCAGTGCTAGAGAGGGACAGGGTCCGTTCTTC
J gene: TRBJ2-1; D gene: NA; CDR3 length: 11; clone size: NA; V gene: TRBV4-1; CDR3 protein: CASSQGNEQFF; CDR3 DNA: TGCGCCAGCAGCCAAGGGAATGAGCAGTTCTTC
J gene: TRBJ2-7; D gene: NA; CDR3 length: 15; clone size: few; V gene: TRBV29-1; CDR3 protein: CSVEGRSEGEYEQYF; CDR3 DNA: TGCAGCGTTGAGGGCAGATCGGAGGGGGAATACGAGCAGTACTTC
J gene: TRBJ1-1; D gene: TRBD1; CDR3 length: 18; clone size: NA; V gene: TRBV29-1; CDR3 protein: CSVVGRGRRPRSNTEAFF; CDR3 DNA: TGCAGCGTTGTCGGCAGGGGGCGCCGACCGCGGTCGAACACTGAAGCTTTCTTT
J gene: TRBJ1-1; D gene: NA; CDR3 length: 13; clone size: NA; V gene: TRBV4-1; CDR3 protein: CASSPGRYTEAFF; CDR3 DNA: TGCGCCAGCAGCCCTGGTCGGTACACTGAAGCTTTCTTT
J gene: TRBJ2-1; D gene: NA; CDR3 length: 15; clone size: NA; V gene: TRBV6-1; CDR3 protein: CASSELATVGNEQFF; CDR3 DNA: TGTGCCAGCAGTGAACTGGCCACCGTCGGGAATGAGCAGTTCTTC
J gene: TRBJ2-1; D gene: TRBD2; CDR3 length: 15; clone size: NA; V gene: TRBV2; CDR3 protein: CASSKDSGTYNEQFF; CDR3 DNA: TGTGCCAGCAGTAAGGATAGCGGGACCTACAATGAGCAGTTCTTC